This T cell receptor (beta chain) was found in a study of blood T cell repertoires in COVID-19. Looking at the study overall: The origin of the acute and convalescent COVID-19 samples was the United States, Italy and Spain. The cDNA or gDNA used as material had been derived from T cells, B-cell-depleted T cells, or PBMCs.

The CDR3 spans 15 residues. The germline gives CDR1 SGHNT, CDR2 YENEEA. V was pared by 5 bases and J by 6 bases, with 16 bases between. This clone was counted a single time. In the study's own analysis: The authors estimated nucleated cell counts from reference gene primer amplification. Generated by immunoSEQ multiplex PCR, the TCRdb table keeps only in-frame clones and is missing some. Clonal size and the V and J genes are those of that table, whereas D and trimming came from the DNA. Altogether 150,000 or so clones are present, about nine tenths being singletons, with the ten largest covering roughly 2.1%.

The chain recombines TRBV11-3 with TRBJ2-2, with unresolved D. The sequence was obtained from a human donor in a cohort sampled during active COVID-19. Specimen: peripheral blood. The CDR3 protein is CASSPSPGLAGELFF. The CDR3 DNA is TGTGCCAGCAGCCCATCCCCCGGGTTGGCCGGGGAGCTGTTTTTT.